This is a list of T cell receptor beta chains from one sample in a study of blood T cell repertoires in COVID-19. Some clones are missing from TCRdb's copy, which holds only in-frame ones; the method was immunoSEQ multiplex PCR. The sample records 150,000 or so clones, 82% being singletons. Sequenced input: peripheral blood. Source of these receptors: a woman aged 65 to 85 with acute or convalescent COVID-19. Each CDR3 is given with its conserved first and last residue. Each record gives: J gene, clone size, V gene, D gene, CDR3 DNA, CDR3 protein. A D gene is named only where the DNA matches it firmly. Clone size is not always given. Where it is, it says once, few, many or a class for expanded clones.

TRBJ1-2 | NA | TRBV9 | NA | TGTGCCAGCAGCGGCGACACAATCTACTATGGCTACACCTTC | CASSGDTIYYGYTF
TRBJ2-6 | NA | TRBV4-1 | TRBD2 | TGCGCCAGCAGCGCGGGAGCTAGCGGACTCTCTGGGGCCAACGTCCTGACTTTC | CASSAGASGLSGANVLTF
TRBJ2-3 | NA | TRBV6-5 | NA | TGTGCCAGCAGTTCCCGCGATGGGGCCGATACGCAGTATTTT | CASSSRDGADTQYF
TRBJ1-2 | NA | TRBV2 | NA | TGTGCCAGCAGTGTCTCCGGGGGGATTGGCGGCTACACCTTC | CASSVSGGIGGYTF
TRBJ2-2 | NA | TRBV4-3 | NA | TGCGCCAGCAGCCAACAAGACAGCTCAGACACCGGGGAGCTGTTTTTT | CASSQQDSSDTGELFF
TRBJ1-2 | many | TRBV6-5 | TRBD1 | TGTGCCAGCAGGTCTACAGGGGGCGCGGGTTATGGCTACACCTTC | CASRSTGGAGYGYTF
TRBJ2-7 | NA | TRBV25-1 | TRBD2 | TGTGCCAGCAGTGAATTAGCGGGAGGGCTCCACGAGCAGTACTTC | CASSELAGGLHEQYF
TRBJ1-2 | NA | TRBV28 | NA | TGTGCCAGCAGGGCGGGAGGGGATGGCTACACCTTC | CASRAGGDGYTF
TRBJ2-4 | NA | TRBV19 | TRBD2 | TGTGCCAGTAGTACGACTAGCGGGGAGAAAAACATTCAGTACTTC | CASSTTSGEKNIQYF
TRBJ2-3 | NA | TRBV7-2 | TRBD2 | TGTGCCAGCAGCCCATCTACTAGCGGTTCCGGAGATACGCAGTATTTT | CASSPSTSGSGDTQYF
TRBJ2-5 | NA | TRBV7-2 | NA | TGTGCCAGCAGCTTTCGTGAGCAAGGGGCTAGAGAGACCCAGTACTTC | CASSFREQGARETQYF
TRBJ1-4 | NA | TRBV4-1 | NA | TGCGCCAGCAGCCCTTCGGGAGGAGGCGGTGAAAAACTGTTTTTT | CASSPSGGGGEKLFF
TRBJ1-6 | NA | TRBV30 | NA | TGTGCCTTATACCGGGACTCAGGTTCACCCCTCCACTTT | CALYRDSGSPLHF
TRBJ2-1 | NA | TRBV19 | NA | TGTGCCAGTAGTATGCAGGGAAACAATGAGCAGTTCTTC | CASSMQGNNEQFF
TRBJ2-3 | NA | TRBV28 | NA | TGTGCCAGCAGACTAAGGGGGGGGCCCTCAGATACGCAGTATTTT | CASRLRGGPSDTQYF
TRBJ1-6 | NA | TRBV27 | NA | TGTGCCAGCAAGAGCTCCTATAATTCACCCCTCCACTTT | CASKSSYNSPLHF
TRBJ2-6 | NA | TRBV28 | NA | TGTGCCAGCAGCCGAGTGGCCAACGTCCTGACTTTC | CASSRVANVLTF
TRBJ2-5 | NA | TRBV3-1/TRBV3-2 | TRBD1 | TGTGCCAGCAGCCAAAGGGACAGGCGCCAAGAGACCCAGTACTTC | CASSQRDRRQETQYF
TRBJ2-5 | few | TRBV24-1 | NA | TGTGCCACCTATTCCCCTCTGGCATTTCAAGAGACCCAGTACTTC | CATYSPLAFQETQYF
TRBJ1-1 | NA | TRBV6-4 | NA | TGTGCCAGCAGTGAAAGGGGTGACACTGAAGCTTTCTTT | CASSERGDTEAFF
TRBJ1-5 | NA | TRBV6-2/TRBV6-3 | NA | TGTGCCAGCAGTTACTCGCAGATCCAGCCCCAGCATTTT | CASSYSQIQPQHF
TRBJ1-2 | NA | TRBV6-5 | NA | TGTGCCAGCAGTTACAGCTCCATAGCTAACTATGGCTACACCTTC | CASSYSSIANYGYTF
TRBJ1-2 | NA | TRBV5-4 | TRBD1 | TGTGCCAGCAGCTCCAGGGGGTTAGGTCCCAACTATGGCTACACCTTC | CASSSRGLGPNYGYTF
TRBJ2-5 | NA | TRBV7-2 | NA | TGTGCCAGCAGCTTAGGAGGGAGCCAAGAGACCCAGTACTTC | CASSLGGSQETQYF
TRBJ1-2 | NA | TRBV19 | NA | TGTGCCAGTAGTCGACCACGGGTCTCTAACTATGGCTACACCTTC | CASSRPRVSNYGYTF
TRBJ1-3 | NA | TRBV10-3 | TRBD1 | TGTGCCATCATCCCAGGGGGCTTTGGAAACACCATATATTTT | CAIIPGGFGNTIYF
TRBJ1-3 | NA | TRBV19 | NA | TGTGCCAGTAGTATAGCCTCGAGTACTGGAAACACCATATATTTT | CASSIASSTGNTIYF
TRBJ2-1 | NA | TRBV6-5 | NA | TGTGCCAGCAGTTACTCCGCGGGGTACAATGAGCAGTTCTTC | CASSYSAGYNEQFF
TRBJ1-5 | NA | TRBV5-8 | NA | TGTGCCAGCAGCCGACTCCAGGGTTATGGACAGCCCCAGCATTTT | CASSRLQGYGQPQHF
TRBJ1-5 | NA | TRBV18 | NA | TGTGCCAGCTCACGCTCATGGAGAGGGCGCAATCAGCCCCAGCATTTT | CASSRSWRGRNQPQHF
TRBJ1-1 | NA | TRBV4-1 | TRBD1 | TGCGCCAGCAGCCAAGGCCCGACAGGGGGGACTGAAGCTTTCTTT | CASSQGPTGGTEAFF
TRBJ2-4 | NA | TRBV7-2 | NA | TGTGCCAGCAGCCGCGGGCTAGCCAAAAACATTCAGTACTTC | CASSRGLAKNIQYF
TRBJ1-4 | NA | TRBV19 | NA | TGTGCCAGTAGTATGGGTCCGGGAGTGGGTGAAAGACTGTTTTTT | CASSMGPGVGERLFF
TRBJ2-1 | NA | TRBV11-2 | NA | TGTGCCAGCAGCTTAACCGGTAGCTCCTACAATGAGCAGTTCTTC | CASSLTGSSYNEQFF
TRBJ1-5 | NA | TRBV4-1 | NA | TGCGCCAGCAGCCAAGATAGGAGGAGGGACAATCAGCCCCAGCATTTT | CASSQDRRRDNQPQHF
TRBJ1-2 | NA | TRBV13 | NA | TGTGCCACCAAAGAAGCATACCCCTATGGCTACACCTTC | CATKEAYPYGYTF
TRBJ1-6 | NA | TRBV19 | NA | TGTGCCAGTAGTACCCGGAACTTGGGGGGAAATTCACCCCTCCACTTT | CASSTRNLGGNSPLHF
TRBJ2-5 | NA | TRBV11-2 | NA | TGTGCCAGCAGCCCCCTACAGGGTACTCAAGAGACCCAGTACTTC | CASSPLQGTQETQYF
TRBJ2-3 | NA | TRBV2 | TRBD2 | TGTGCCAGCACCATACTAGCGGGAGGGCAGGATACGCAGTATTTT | CASTILAGGQDTQYF
TRBJ1-1 | NA | TRBV7-9 | NA | TGTGCCAGCAGCTTTTACAGGGAGAGGAACACTGAAGCTTTCTTT | CASSFYRERNTEAFF
TRBJ1-5 | few | TRBV7-6 | NA | TGTGCCAGCAGCTTAGGGACAGCGATCAATCAGCCCCAGCATTTT | CASSLGTAINQPQHF
TRBJ1-4 | NA | TRBV5-4 | NA | TGTGCCAGCAGCTTTGGGCTAGCGGTTGAAAAACTGTTTTTT | CASSFGLAVEKLFF
TRBJ2-1 | NA | TRBV11-3 | TRBD2 | TGTGCCAGCAGCTTAAGGACTAGCGGGAGCGAGCAGTTCTTC | CASSLRTSGSEQFF
TRBJ1-1 | NA | TRBV7-9 | NA | TGTGCCAGCAGCGAGGCCCGGGACACTGAAGCTTTCTTT | CASSEARDTEAFF
TRBJ2-7 | NA | TRBV7-9 | NA | TGTGCCAGCAGCTTAACAGGCTCCTCCTACGAGCAGTACTTC | CASSLTGSSYEQYF